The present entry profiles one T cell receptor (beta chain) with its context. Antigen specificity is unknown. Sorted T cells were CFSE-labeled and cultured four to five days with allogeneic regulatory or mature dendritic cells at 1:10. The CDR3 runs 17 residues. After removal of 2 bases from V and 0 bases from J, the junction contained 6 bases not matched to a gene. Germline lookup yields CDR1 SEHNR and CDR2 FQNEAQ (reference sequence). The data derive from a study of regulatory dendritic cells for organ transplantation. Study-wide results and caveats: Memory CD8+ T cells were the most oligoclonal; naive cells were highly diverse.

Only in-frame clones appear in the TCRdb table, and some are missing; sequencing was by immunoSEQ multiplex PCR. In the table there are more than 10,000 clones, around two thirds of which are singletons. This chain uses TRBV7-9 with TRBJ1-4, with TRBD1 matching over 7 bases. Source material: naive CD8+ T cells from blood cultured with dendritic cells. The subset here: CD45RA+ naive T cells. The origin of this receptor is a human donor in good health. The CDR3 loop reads CASSLFTGVATNEKLFF. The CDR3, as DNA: TGTGCCAGCAGCTTATTTACAGGGGTCGCAACTAATGAAAAACTGTTTTTT. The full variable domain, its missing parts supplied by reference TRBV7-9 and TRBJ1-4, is DTGVSQNPRHKITKRGQNVTFRCDPISEHNRLYWYRQTLGQGPEFLTYFQNEAQLEKSRLLSDRFSAERPKGSFSTLEIQRTEQGDSAMYLCASSLFTGVATNEKLFFGSGTQLSVL.